The T cell receptor (beta chain) under discussion was sequenced for a study of T cell changes during pregnancy in multiple sclerosis (dated by TCRdb to between 2018 and 2020). In the study overall: The study examined how the T cell repertoire changed over the course of pregnancy in women with multiple sclerosis.

To prepare the library, the immunoSEQ multiplex PCR assay was applied. The table comes from immuneACCESS by way of TCRdb, which keeps in-frame sequences with V and J called. Part of the clones is missing from these tables; in studies checked, under half for an unresolved V gene and the rest for unknown reasons. The sample yields fewer than 65,000 clones; 90% to 95% were counted once. The top ten clones comprise 2% to 2.5% of the sample. This clone was observed a single time. This clone's antigen is unknown. The record has no base qualities; no much larger clone is one base away. Sequences were derived from peripheral blood, sampled in the third trimester of pregnancy. This receptor was obtained from a female donor in good health, enrolled as a control in a pregnancy study.

The CDR3 corresponds to CASRSRLAGALQTQYF. The base sequence is TGTGCCAGCAGATCGAGACTAGCGGGGGCCCTTCAAACGCAGTATTTT. The chain is encoded by TRBV2 joined to TRBJ2-3, and 12 junctional nucleotides match TRBD2. CDR1 and CDR2 (SNHLY, FYNNEI) derive from the germline V gene. Germline trimming: 6 bases from V, 9 bases from J; junction bases outside gene matches: 13. The CDR3 runs 16 residues from the cysteine to the phenylalanine. The DNA shown is the 48-base CDR3, in frame from base 1. Full variable domain (CDR3 extended with the reference TRBV2 and TRBJ2-3 proteins): EPEVTQTPSHQVTQMGQEVILRCVPISNHLYFYWYRQILGQKVEFLVSFYNNEISEKSEIFDDQFSVERPDGSNFTLKIRSTKLEDSAMYFCASRSRLAGALQTQYFGPGTRLTVL.